What follows describes a single T cell receptor (beta chain). The sample belongs to a study of identical twins. TCRdb redid the calling of the 5' RACE reads with MiXCR, one entry per CDR3 protein. The sample lists nearly 250,000 distinct CDR3 sequences, roughly 7% occurring once. CDR1 MNHEY and CDR2 SVGAGI come from the germline V gene. The V and J ends lost 2 bases and 1 base, in that order; junction bases with no gene match: 3. CDR3 length: 15 residues. This sample was shared with a second study, whose subject was yellow fever vaccine responses in identical twins.

This TCR was recovered from a woman aged 18-29 years in good health. V is TRBV6-5 and J is TRBJ2-3; 7 bases line up with TRBD1. Sequenced material: memory (CD45RO+) T cells sorted from blood. The CDR3 bases are TGTGCCAGCAGTTACGGAACAGGGGGCACAGATACGCAGTATTTT. It yields the protein CASSYGTGGTDTQYF.